This T cell receptor (beta chain) appears in the sequencing data of a study of shared clonotypes between healthy human individuals (dated by TCRdb to 2020 to 2022). In terms of the full investigation: The cohort included a few men and a couple of women between 18 and 49 years of age. Per donor, three plates each were used for CD4 naive and CD4 memory, two for CD8 naive, and one for CD8 memory. Blood TCR repertoires of about five healthy adults were deeply sequenced to estimate repertoire size and the extent of clonotype sharing between individuals. Libraries were prepared and TCR repertoires were sequenced by different laboratories using diverse techniques, in order to increase sequencing depth and limit assay-specific biases. Each donor's leukapheresis produced roughly between roughly 0.9 and 8.9 billion PBMCs.

Healthy HIV-negative adults with no recently reported acute infections or vaccinations were included as donors. Every donor was a Caucasian adult residing in Nashville, Tennessee, USA. Magnetic negative selection was used to enrich CD4+ T cells, after which naive cells were positively selected on CD45RA and the negative fraction became the memory subset. Blood was obtained by leukapheresis, after which PBMCs were separated by Ficoll-Histopaque density gradient centrifugation and cryopreserved in liquid nitrogen vapor phase. Purity and quantity of every magnetically sorted T cell population were checked by analytical flow cytometry. From each sorted fraction, genomic DNA was isolated and quantified by UV absorbance on a Nanodrop 2000c. Using the deep immunoSEQ assay, multiplex PCR amplified TCR CDR3 regions from genomic DNA. For each cell subset, the extracted genomic DNA was distributed evenly across all wells of several immunoSEQ 96-well plates, and each plate served as one replicate. For sorted subsets, around 200 ng genomic DNA, equal to approximately 30,000 T cell genomes, was loaded into each replicate PCR. The purified libraries were quantified using a Qubit 3.0 fluorometer, sized with a Bioanalyzer 2100, and then quantified again using the KAPA Library Quantification kit. Every immunoSEQ 96-well plate was sequenced on a separate single-read 150-cycle Illumina NextSeq 550 flow cell. On the study's bioinformatics: Because the immunoSEQ output held only junctional sequences and lacked quality scores, the filtering could not match the filtering applied to full-length reads. Sequences were annotated with PyIR, a Python wrapper for IgBLAST v1.9, and V/J genes and CDR3 were assigned using IMGT germline references. Reads with weak V/J assignments (E-value above 1e-6), missing CDR3, stop codons, out-of-frame junctions, or ambiguous translated residues were removed. A V3J clonotype was defined by an identical inferred V gene, J gene, and CDR3 amino acid sequence. To compute the percentage overlap between repertoires, the number of shared unique clonotypes was divided by the size of the smaller repertoire. Richness of each repertoire was evaluated using RTK rarefaction, the Chao1 estimator, and Recon v2.1 estimates of unobserved clonotypes. Generation probabilities were computed with OLGA for all TCRbeta clonotypes obtained by the gDNA method from a few donors. TCRdb took over this immuneACCESS table, retaining in-frame rearrangements with V and J assigned. Such tables are incomplete; in checked studies, under half of the missing clones stem from an unresolved V gene, and the remainder is unexplained. V and J calls and clone size are copied from that table; D and trimming were computed from the DNA. The sample contains about 2.3 million clones, 80% to 95% of them found a single time. The ten largest clones capture about 0.41% of the sample.

In regard to this clone: Which antigen it targets is not known. Qualities for individual bases were not recorded, and no much larger clone is one base off.

Broad study findings and their caveats: Because the study included only a small number of donors, the genetic and exposure-history diversity represented was limited. Even with the large sequencing depth, rarefaction of the sorted-subset datasets indicated that sequencing was incomplete. Only blood was sampled, and tissue TCR repertoires likely differ from those in blood. Based on pairwise subsampling, the degree of clonotype sharing among donors was expected to be affected by sequencing depth. Across a few donors, around 5% of naive CD4, 3% to 3.5% of naive CD8, approximately 2.5% of memory CD4, and 0.4% of memory CD8 clonotypes were shared. Larger estimated clonotype richness was generally found for naive subsets than for memory subsets. Compared with non-shared clonotypes, clonotypes shared by all four sorted-subset donors had higher generation probabilities.

In the germline V gene (reference sequence), CDR1 corresponds to PRHDT and CDR2 to FYEKMQ. The CDR3 runs 15 residues from the cysteine to the phenylalanine. Kept here is only the CDR3 DNA, which spans 45 bases and is read in frame from base 1. V is cut back by 5 bases and J by 2 bases, with 8 bases in the junction unmatched. The source material was naive CD4+ T cells from PBMCs. The cell subset or site label corresponds to: CD45RA+ positively selected. This receptor was identified in a man aged 18 to 35 in good health. Some clones in this sample may be carry-over from other donors' samples. The rearranged segments are TRBV13 and TRBJ2-7; TRBD2 fits 8 bases in the junction. Read as DNA, the sequence is TGTGCCAGCAGCCCAGGGGCGGGAGGAACCTACGAGCAGTACTTC. This codes for CASSPGAGGTYEQYF.